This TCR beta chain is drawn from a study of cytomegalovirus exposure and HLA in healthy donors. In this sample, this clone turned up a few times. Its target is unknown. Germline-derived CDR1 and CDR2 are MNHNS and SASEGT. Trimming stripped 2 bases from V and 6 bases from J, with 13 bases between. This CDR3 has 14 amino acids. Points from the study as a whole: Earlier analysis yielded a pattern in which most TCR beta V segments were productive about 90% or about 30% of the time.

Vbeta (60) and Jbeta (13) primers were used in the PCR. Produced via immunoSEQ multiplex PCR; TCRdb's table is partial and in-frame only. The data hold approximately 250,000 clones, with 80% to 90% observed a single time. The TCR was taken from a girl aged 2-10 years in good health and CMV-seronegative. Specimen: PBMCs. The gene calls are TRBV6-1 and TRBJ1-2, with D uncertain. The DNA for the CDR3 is TGTGCCAGCAGTGAAAGCATAGGGAGTAATGGCTACACCTTC. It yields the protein CASSESIGSNGYTF.